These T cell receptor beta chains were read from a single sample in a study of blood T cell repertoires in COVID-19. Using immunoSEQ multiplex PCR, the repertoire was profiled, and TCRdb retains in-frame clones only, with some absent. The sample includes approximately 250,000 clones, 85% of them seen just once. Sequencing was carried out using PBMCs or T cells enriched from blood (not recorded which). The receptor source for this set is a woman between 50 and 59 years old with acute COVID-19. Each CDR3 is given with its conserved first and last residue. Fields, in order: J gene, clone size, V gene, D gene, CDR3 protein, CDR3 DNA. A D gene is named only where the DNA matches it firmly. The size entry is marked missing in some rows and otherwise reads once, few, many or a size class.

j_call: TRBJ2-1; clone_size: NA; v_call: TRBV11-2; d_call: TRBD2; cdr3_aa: CASSLVGGGTYNEQFF; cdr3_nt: TGTGCCAGCAGCTTAGTCGGCGGGGGGACCTACAATGAGCAGTTCTTC
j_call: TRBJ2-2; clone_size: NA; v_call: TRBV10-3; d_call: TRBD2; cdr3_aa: CAISGSMIAGLNTGELFF; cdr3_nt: TGTGCCATCAGTGGTAGCATGATAGCGGGGTTGAACACCGGGGAGCTGTTTTTT
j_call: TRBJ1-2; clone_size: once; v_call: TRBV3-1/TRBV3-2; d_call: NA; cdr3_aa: CASSLERAGYTF; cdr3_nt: TGTGCCAGCAGTCTCGAGAGGGCTGGCTACACCTTC
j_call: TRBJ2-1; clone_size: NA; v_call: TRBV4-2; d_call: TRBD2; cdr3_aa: CASSQELAAYNEQFF; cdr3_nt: TGTGCCAGCAGCCAAGAACTAGCGGCCTACAATGAGCAGTTCTTC
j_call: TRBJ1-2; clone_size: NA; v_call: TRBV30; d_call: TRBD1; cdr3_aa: CAWSPGGVYGYTF; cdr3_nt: TGTGCCTGGAGCCCAGGGGGAGTCTATGGCTACACCTTC
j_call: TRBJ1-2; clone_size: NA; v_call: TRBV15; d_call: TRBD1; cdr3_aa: CATSSGQGRGYGYTF; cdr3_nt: TGTGCCACCAGCAGCGGACAGGGGCGAGGCTATGGCTACACCTTC
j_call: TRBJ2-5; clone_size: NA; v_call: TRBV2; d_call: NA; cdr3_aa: CASSEALAGETQYF; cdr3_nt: TGTGCCAGCAGTGAAGCGCTGGCGGGGGAGACCCAGTACTTC
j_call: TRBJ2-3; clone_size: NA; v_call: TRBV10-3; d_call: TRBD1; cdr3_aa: CAIRPGQITDTQYF; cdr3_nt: TGTGCCATCAGGCCGGGACAGATCACAGATACGCAGTATTTT
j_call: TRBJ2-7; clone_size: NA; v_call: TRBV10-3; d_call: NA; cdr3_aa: CAISVEQSEQYF; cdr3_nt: TGTGCCATCAGTGTAGAACAGAGCGAGCAGTACTTC
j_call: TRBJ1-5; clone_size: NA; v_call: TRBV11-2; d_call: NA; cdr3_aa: CASSLALGEGNQPQHF; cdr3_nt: TGTGCCAGCAGCTTAGCCTTGGGGGAGGGCAATCAGCCCCAGCATTTT
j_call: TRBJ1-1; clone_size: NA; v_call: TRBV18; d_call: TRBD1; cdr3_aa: CASSREDRDIGTEAFF; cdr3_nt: TGTGCCAGCTCACGGGAGGACAGGGATATCGGAACTGAAGCTTTCTTT
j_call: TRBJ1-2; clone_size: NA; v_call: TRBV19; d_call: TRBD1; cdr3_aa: CASSTQGLYGYTF; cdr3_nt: TGTGCCAGTAGTACACAGGGGCTCTATGGCTACACCTTC
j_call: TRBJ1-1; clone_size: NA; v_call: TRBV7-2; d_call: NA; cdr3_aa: CASSLGGTNTEAFF; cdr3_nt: TGTGCCAGCAGCTTAGGGGGCACGAACACTGAAGCTTTCTTT
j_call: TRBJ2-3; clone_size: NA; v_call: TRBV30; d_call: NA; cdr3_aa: CAWSPAVDTQYF; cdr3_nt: TGTGCCTGGAGTCCCGCGGTAGATACGCAGTATTTT
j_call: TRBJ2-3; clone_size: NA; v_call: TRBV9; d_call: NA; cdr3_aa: CASGPTDTQYF; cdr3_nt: TGTGCCAGCGGCCCCACAGATACGCAGTATTTT
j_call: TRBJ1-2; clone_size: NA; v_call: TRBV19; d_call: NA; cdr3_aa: CASSLDRNYGYTF; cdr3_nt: TGTGCCAGTAGCCTAGACAGAAACTATGGCTACACCTTC
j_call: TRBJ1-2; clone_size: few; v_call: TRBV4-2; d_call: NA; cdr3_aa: CASSSSGYGYTF; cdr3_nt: TGTGCCAGCAGCTCTTCGGGGTATGGCTACACCTTC
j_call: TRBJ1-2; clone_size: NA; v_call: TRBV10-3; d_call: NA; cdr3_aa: CAISETAKMTPGGYTF; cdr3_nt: TGTGCCATCAGTGAGACCGCAAAAATGACTCCGGGAGGCTACACCTTC
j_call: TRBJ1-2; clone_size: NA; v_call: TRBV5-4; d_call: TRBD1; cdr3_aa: CASSSSLQGAYGYTF; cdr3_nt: TGTGCCAGCAGCTCTTCCCTACAGGGGGCCTATGGCTACACCTTC
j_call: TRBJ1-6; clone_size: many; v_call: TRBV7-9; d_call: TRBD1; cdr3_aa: CASSETQGHSPLHF; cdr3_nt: TGTGCCAGCAGCGAAACACAGGGGCATTCACCCCTCCACTTT
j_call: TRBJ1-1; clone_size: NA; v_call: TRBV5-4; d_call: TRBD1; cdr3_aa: CASSRQGALRGAFF; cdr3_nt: TGTGCCAGCAGCCGACAGGGGGCGTTAAGGGGAGCTTTCTTT
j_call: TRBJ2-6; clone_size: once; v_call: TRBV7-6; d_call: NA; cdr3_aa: CASSSISGANVLTF; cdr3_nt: TGTGCCAGCAGTTCCATCTCTGGGGCCAACGTCCTGACTTTC
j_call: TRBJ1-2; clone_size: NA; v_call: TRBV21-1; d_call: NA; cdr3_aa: CASSKGIAGGYGYTF; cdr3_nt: TGTGCCAGCAGCAAAGGGATTGCGGGGGGCTATGGCTACACCTTC
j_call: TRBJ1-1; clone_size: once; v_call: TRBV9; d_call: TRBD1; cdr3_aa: CASSSQTGPAAFF; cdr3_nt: TGTGCCAGCAGCTCCCAGACAGGGCCTGCAGCTTTCTTT
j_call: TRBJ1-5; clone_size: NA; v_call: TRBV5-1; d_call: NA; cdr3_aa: CASSQGWNQPQHF; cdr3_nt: TGCGCCAGCAGTCAGGGGTGGAATCAGCCCCAGCATTTT
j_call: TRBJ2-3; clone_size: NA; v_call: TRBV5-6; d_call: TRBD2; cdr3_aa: CASSFPSGGRTDTQYF; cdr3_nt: TGTGCCAGCAGCTTTCCTAGCGGGGGCCGCACAGATACGCAGTATTTT
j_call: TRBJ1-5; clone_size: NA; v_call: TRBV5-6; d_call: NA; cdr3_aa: CASSLGLGQGHQPQHF; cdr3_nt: TGTGCCAGCAGCTTGGGGTTGGGGCAGGGTCATCAGCCCCAGCATTTT
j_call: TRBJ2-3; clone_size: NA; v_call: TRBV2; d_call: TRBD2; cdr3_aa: CASSETGLEFTDTQYF; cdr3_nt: TGTGCCAGCAGTGAAACGGGACTAGAATTCACAGATACGCAGTATTTT
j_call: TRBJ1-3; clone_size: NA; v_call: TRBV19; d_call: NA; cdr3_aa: CASRRGSSGNTIYF; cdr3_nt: TGTGCCAGTAGAAGGGGGTCTTCTGGAAACACCATATATTTT
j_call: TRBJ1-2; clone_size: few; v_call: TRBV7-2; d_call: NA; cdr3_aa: CASSPRQSYGYTF; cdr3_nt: TGTGCCAGCAGCCCGAGACAGTCCTATGGCTACACCTTC
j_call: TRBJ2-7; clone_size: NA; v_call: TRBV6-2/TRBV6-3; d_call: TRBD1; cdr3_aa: CASSYSGGTGAYEQYF; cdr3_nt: TGTGCCAGCAGTTACTCGGGAGGGACAGGGGCCTACGAGCAGTACTTC
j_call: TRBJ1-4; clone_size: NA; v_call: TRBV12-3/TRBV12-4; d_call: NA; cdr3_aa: CASSRGGAEKLFF; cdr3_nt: TGTGCCAGCAGCCGCGGGGGGGCTGAAAAACTGTTTTTT
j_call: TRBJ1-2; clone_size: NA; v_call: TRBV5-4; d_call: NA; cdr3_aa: CAQGSGGDHGYTF; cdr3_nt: TGTGCACAAGGGTCGGGGGGCGATCACGGCTACACCTTC
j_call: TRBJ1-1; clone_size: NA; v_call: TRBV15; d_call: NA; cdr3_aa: CATSRDQGRNTEAFF; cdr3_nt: TGTGCCACCAGCAGAGATCAAGGGAGAAACACTGAAGCTTTCTTT
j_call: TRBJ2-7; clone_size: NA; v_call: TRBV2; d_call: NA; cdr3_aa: CASSVYNYEQYF; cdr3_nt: TGTGCCAGCAGTGTGTACAACTACGAGCAGTACTTC
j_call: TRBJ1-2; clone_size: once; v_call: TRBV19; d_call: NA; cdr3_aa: CASSIAATELYGYTF; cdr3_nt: TGTGCCAGTAGTATCGCCGCGACAGAACTCTATGGCTACACCTTC
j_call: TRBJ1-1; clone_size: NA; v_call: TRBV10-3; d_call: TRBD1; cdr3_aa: CAISWTGAEAFF; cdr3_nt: TGTGCCATCAGTTGGACAGGGGCAGAAGCTTTCTTT
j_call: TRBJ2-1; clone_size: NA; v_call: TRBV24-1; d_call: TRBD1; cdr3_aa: CATSRGTGLNNEQFF; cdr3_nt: TGTGCCACCAGTAGGGGGACAGGGCTAAACAATGAGCAGTTCTTC
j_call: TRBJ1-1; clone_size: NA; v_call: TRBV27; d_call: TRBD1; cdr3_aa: CASSRMTGHTEAFF; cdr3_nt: TGTGCCAGCAGCCGCATGACAGGGCACACTGAAGCTTTCTTT
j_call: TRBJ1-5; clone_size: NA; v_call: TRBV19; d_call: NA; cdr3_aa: CASVTGLSNQPQHF; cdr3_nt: TGTGCCAGTGTCACAGGGCTGAGCAATCAGCCCCAGCATTTT
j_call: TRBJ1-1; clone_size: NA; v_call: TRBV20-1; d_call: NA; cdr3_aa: CSARVGKEAFF; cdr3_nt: TGCAGTGCTAGAGTCGGTAAAGAAGCTTTCTTT
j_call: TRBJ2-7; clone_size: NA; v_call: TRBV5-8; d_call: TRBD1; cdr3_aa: CASRRPGQTFYEQYF; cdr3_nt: TGTGCCAGCAGACGTCCGGGACAGACCTTCTACGAGCAGTACTTC
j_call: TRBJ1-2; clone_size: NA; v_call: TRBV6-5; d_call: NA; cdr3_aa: CASSYGEGNYGYTF; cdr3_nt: TGTGCCAGCAGTTACGGGGAGGGGAACTATGGCTACACCTTC
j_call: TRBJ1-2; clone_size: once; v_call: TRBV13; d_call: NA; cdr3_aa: CASSLGQSGGYTF; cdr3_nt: TGTGCCAGCAGCTTAGGCCAGTCAGGGGGCTACACCTTC
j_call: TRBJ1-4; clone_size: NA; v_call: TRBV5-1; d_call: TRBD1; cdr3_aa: CASSAGTGRANEKLFF; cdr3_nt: TGCGCCAGCAGCGCCGGGACAGGGCGGGCTAATGAAAAACTGTTTTTT
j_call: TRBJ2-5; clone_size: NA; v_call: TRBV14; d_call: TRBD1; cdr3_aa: CASSAGQGAKETQYF; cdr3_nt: TGTGCCAGCAGCGCGGGACAGGGGGCTAAAGAGACCCAGTACTTC
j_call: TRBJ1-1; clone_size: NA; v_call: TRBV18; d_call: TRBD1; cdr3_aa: CASSPGTGPFWTEAFF; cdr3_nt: TGTGCCAGCTCCCCCGGGACAGGGCCGTTTTGGACTGAAGCTTTCTTT
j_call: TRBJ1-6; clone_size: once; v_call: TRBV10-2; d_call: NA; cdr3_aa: CASAGGGGNSPLHF; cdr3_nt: TGCGCCAGCGCCGGTGGGGGGGGGAATTCACCCCTCCACTTT
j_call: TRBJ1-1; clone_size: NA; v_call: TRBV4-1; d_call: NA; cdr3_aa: CASSPWGGENTEAFF; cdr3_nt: TGCGCCAGCAGCCCCTGGGGGGGAGAGAACACTGAAGCTTTCTTT
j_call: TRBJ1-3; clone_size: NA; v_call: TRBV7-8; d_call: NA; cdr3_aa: CASSQLPIQSSGNTIYF; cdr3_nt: TGTGCCAGCAGCCAACTACCCATCCAGAGCTCTGGAAACACCATATATTTT
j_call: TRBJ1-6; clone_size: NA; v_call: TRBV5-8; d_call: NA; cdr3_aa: CASSLAVYNSPLHF; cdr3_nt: TGTGCCAGCAGCTTGGCTGTCTATAATTCACCCCTCCACTTT